This TCR beta chain stems from a study of blood T cell repertoires in COVID-19. Germline loops: CDR1 MNHEY, CDR2 SVGAGI. The CDR3 length is 13 residues. V was clipped by 6 bases and J by 4 bases; unmatched bases: 4. Measured with immunoSEQ multiplex PCR; TCRdb has only the in-frame clones, and not every one. The table records a few hundred thousand clones, more than 80% of them present only once. Material: PBMCs or T cells enriched from blood (not recorded which). V gene TRBV6-5 combines with J gene TRBJ1-2; TRBD1 matches at 8 bases. This clonotype was sampled from a man in his thirties or forties who had recovered from COVID-19. The CDR3 sequence is CASSLGTGYGYTF. CDR3 coding DNA: TGTGCCAGCAGCCTCGGGACAGGCTATGGCTACACCTTC.